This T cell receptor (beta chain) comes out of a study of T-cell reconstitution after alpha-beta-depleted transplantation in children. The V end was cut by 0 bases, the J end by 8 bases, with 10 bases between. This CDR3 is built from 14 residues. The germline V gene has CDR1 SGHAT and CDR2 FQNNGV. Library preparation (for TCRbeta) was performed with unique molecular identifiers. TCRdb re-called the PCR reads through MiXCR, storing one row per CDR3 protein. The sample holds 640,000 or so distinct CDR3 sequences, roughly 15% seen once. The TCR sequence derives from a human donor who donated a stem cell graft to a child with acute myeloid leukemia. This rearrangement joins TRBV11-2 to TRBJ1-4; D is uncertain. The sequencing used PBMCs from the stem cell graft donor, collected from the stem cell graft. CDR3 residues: CASSLERSREKLFF. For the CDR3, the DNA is TGTGCCAGCAGCTTAGAACGGTCTCGGGAAAAACTGTTTTTT. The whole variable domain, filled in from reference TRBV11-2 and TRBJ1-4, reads EAGVAQSPRYKIIEKRQSVAFWCNPISGHATLYWYQQILGQGPKLLIQFQNNGVVDDSQLPKDRFSAERLKGVDSTLKIQPAKLEDSAVYLCASSLERSREKLFFGSGTQLSVL.